One TCR beta chain is described in this entry. The sample comes from a study of glioma-infiltrating T cells after dendritic cell vaccination. Sequencing used immunoSEQ multiplex PCR; TCRdb keeps in-frame clones, though not all of them. The sample yields more than 85,000 clones, around 85% seen once. The germline CDR1 and CDR2 sequences are SEHNR and FQNEAQ (reference sequence). This CDR3 region has 12 residues. Losses at the gene ends were 6 bases for V and 8 bases for J; bases not matched to a gene: 5. The source is a human donor with glioblastoma. The J gene is TRBJ1-2, the V gene TRBV7-9; TRBD1 agrees at 8 bases. The source was blood, collected before dendritic cell vaccination. CDR3 coding DNA: TGTGCCAGCAGTATGACAGGGGTCGGCTACACCTTC. This gives the protein CASSMTGVGYTF.